These 20 T cell receptor beta chains came from one sample sequenced in a study of regulatory T cells in long-lasting Graves disease. Sequencing libraries for TCR beta were prepared with iRepertoire HTBI primers and Arm-PCR of CDR3 regions. Each CDR3 protein gets one entry after TCRdb re-called the multiplex PCR reads with MiXCR. The table has 450,000 to 600,000 distinct CDR3 sequences, roughly 16% seen once; the top ten hold approximately 12%. The time point: newly diagnosed GD, antithyroid drugs for less than 3 months. RNA from PBMCs was the source of the TCR library. These records were also assigned to another study, of T cells in Graves' hyperthyroidism and ophthalmopathy.

The sample was peripheral blood mononuclear cells (PBMCs), taken at new diagnosis, from a patient treated with antithyroid drugs. The receptors here all came from a man aged 35-49 years with Graves disease.

In its sample, this clonotype was seen many times. This sequence joins TRBV6-1 and TRBJ2-5; D remains unclear. V lost 4 bases and J 6 bases, leaving 15 bases between the germline ends. The CDR3 extends over 14 amino acids. Germline V gives CDR1 MNHNS, CDR2 SASEGT. CDR3 in amino acids: CASSVSHGSKTQYF. CDR3 nucleotide sequence: TGTGCCAGCAGTGTCAGTCACGGCAGCAAGACCCAGTACTTC.

In this sample, this clonotype turned up many times. The V and J genes are TRBV28 and TRBJ2-2; no firm D call. The CDR3 is made up of 15 amino acids. Trimming stripped 2 bases from V and 1 base from J, with 8 bases between. Germline lookup yields CDR1 MDHEN and CDR2 SYDVKM. As DNA, the CDR3 is TGTGCCAGCAGTTTAAGGATCGAGAACACCGGGGAGCTGTTTTTT. This translates into CASSLRIENTGELFF.

This clonotype was seen only a few times. The DNA for the CDR3 is TGTGCCAGCAGTTTACCGGGACACATTCAGTACTTC. Translated: CASSLPGHIQYF. The rearrangement uses TRBV28 and TRBJ2-4; perhaps D is TRBD1 or TRBD2 (5 bases each). Germline loops: CDR1 MDHEN, CDR2 SYDVKM. The ends were cut back, 2 bases at V and 8 bases at J, with 7 bases in the middle. This CDR3 has 12 amino acids.

The gene calls are TRBV24-1 and TRBJ2-1; D is undetermined. Germline V gives CDR1 KGHDR, CDR2 SFDVKD. The CDR3 totals 14 residues. Trimming took 3 bases from V and 3 from J, leaving 8 bases between them. CDR3 residues: CATSDPIHYNEQFF. As DNA, the CDR3 is TGTGCCACCAGTGATCCCATACACTACAATGAGCAGTTCTTC.

This clonotype has a count of ten or more. J is TRBJ2-7 and V is TRBV6-1, with no clear D. Trimming took off 4 bases at V and 2 bases at J, with 12 bases between the two ends. Per germline, CDR1 MNHNS and CDR2 SASEGT. The CDR3 is 14 residues long. The CDR3 DNA is TGTGCCAGCAGTGGAACGACGGACGCCTACGAGCAGTACTTC. This encodes CASSGTTDAYEQYF.

In its sample, this clonotype was seen many times. The chain joins TRBV6-1 to TRBJ2-5; D is possibly TRBD1 (6 bases). Deletions cut 4 bases from V and 9 bases from J, with 15 bases between. Per germline, CDR1 MNHNS and CDR2 SASEGT. CDR3 length: 13 residues. The CDR3 sequence is CASSGGGVGAQYF. For the CDR3, the DNA is TGTGCCAGCAGTGGTGGGGGCGTTGGGGCCCAGTACTTC.

This clonotype was picked up many times. The genes are TRBV20-1 and TRBJ2-3, with 14 bases lining up with TRBD2. This CDR3 is 16 amino acids long. CDR1 is DFQATT, CDR2 SNEGSKA, per germline (reference sequence). Germline trimming cut 2 bases from V and 5 bases from J; bases unmatched to any gene: 6. CDR3: CSARSGTSGSVDTQYF. In DNA, the CDR3 is TGCAGTGCTAGATCCGGGACTAGCGGGAGTGTAGATACGCAGTATTTT.

The rearrangement joins TRBV28 to TRBJ1-5; D gene unclear. This CDR3 has 13 amino acids. Trimming removed 5 bases at V and 6 bases at J, with 11 bases between. The germline CDR1 and CDR2 sequences are MDHEN and SYDVKM. The CDR3 reads CASSPEVIQPQHF. The DNA of the CDR3 is TGTGCCAGCAGTCCCGAGGTTATTCAGCCCCAGCATTTT.

At least ten counts were recorded for this clonotype. This chain connects TRBV7-6 to TRBJ1-1; a possible D gene is TRBD1 (5 bases). The ends were cut back, 3 bases at V and 1 base at J, with 12 bases in the middle. Germline loops: CDR1 SGHVS, CDR2 FNYEAQ. There are 15 residues in the CDR3. The CDR3 reads CASSLTDGGNTEAFF. The CDR3 DNA follows: TGTGCCAGCAGCTTGACAGACGGGGGGAACACTGAAGCTTTCTTT.

This clonotype came up a few times. V is TRBV19 and J is TRBJ2-6, with D possibly matching TRBD2 (5 bases). Trimming took off 5 bases at V and 6 bases at J, with 14 bases between the two ends. The CDR3 is 15 residues long. From germline, CDR1 is LNHDA and CDR2 SQIVND (reference sequence). This chain's CDR3 is CASSLPGLKANVLTF. CDR3 coding DNA: TGTGCCAGTAGTTTACCGGGATTGAAGGCCAACGTCCTGACTTTC.

The CDR3 here is CASSLDHRDRGKEQYF. DNA for the CDR3: TGCGCCAGCAGCTTGGACCACCGGGACAGGGGGAAGGAGCAGTACTTC. V is TRBV5-1 and J is TRBJ2-7; the match to TRBD1 covers 11 bases. V shed 0 bases, J shed 7 bases, and the junction held 9 bases outside the gene matches. The CDR3 length is 16 residues. Germline loops: CDR1 SGHRS, CDR2 YFSETQ.

The rearrangement uses TRBV29-1 and TRBJ2-7; D could derive from TRBD1 or TRBD2 (7 bases each). Germline CDR1 is SQVTM and CDR2 is ANQGSEA. V was shortened by 6 bases and J by 4 bases, with 16 bases between the two germline ends. The CDR3 runs to 13 residues. Here the CDR3 reads CSVGGGGRYEQYF. The CDR3, as DNA: TGCAGCGTAGGGGGAGGGGGCAGGTACGAGCAGTACTTC.

This clonotype was seen ten or more times. V usage is TRBV27 and J usage is TRBJ2-3; D ambiguous. The germline V and J ends were trimmed by 1 base and 2 bases, with 4 bases remaining between them. CDR3 length equals 13 residues. Germline values: CDR1 MNHEY, CDR2 SMNVEV (reference sequence). The CDR3 sequence: CASSLWATDTQYF. The CDR3 region has the DNA TGTGCCAGCAGTTTATGGGCCACAGATACGCAGTATTTT.

The chain couples TRBV28 to TRBJ2-1; D remains unclear. Deletions cut 5 bases from V and 6 bases from J, with 11 bases between. The CDR3 runs 13 residues. Germline V lookup: CDR1 MDHEN, CDR2 SYDVKM. This CDR3 is CASSNPVVNEQFF. The CDR3 DNA reads TGTGCCAGCAGTAACCCGGTAGTCAATGAGCAGTTCTTC.

This clonotype was detected many times. CDR3 region: CASSLDRLAGDNEQFF. The CDR3 DNA reads as TGCGCCAGCAGCCTGGACCGACTAGCGGGAGACAATGAGCAGTTCTTC. The chain combines TRBV5-1 with TRBJ2-1; 12 bases align to TRBD2. Germline V gives CDR1 SGHRS, CDR2 YFSETQ. The CDR3 runs to 16 residues. Trimming removed 4 bases from V and 5 bases from J; junction bases left unmatched: 7.

This clonotype was recorded at least ten times. V gene TRBV12-3 or TRBV12-4 combines with J gene TRBJ2-1; 10 bases fit TRBD2. V shed 3 bases and J 7 bases; nucleotides not matched to a gene: 9. This CDR3 comprises 16 residues. The CDR3 coding sequence is TGTGCCAGCAGTTTTCCCCCGGGACTAGCGATGAATGAGCAGTTCTTC. It encodes CASSFPPGLAMNEQFF.

Many counts were recorded for this clonotype. V gene TRBV28 combines with J gene TRBJ2-5; 9 bases agree with TRBD2. This CDR3 is built from 14 residues. The germline V gene encodes CDR1 MDHEN and CDR2 SYDVKM. J gave up 5 bases and V 4 bases, and 5 bases lay outside the gene matches. The CDR3 region has the DNA TGTGCCAGCAGTTCTTTAGCGGGAGAGGAGACCCAGTACTTC. It codes for CASSSLAGEETQYF. The full variable domain, in which reference TRBV28 and TRBJ2-5 provide the parts outside the CDR3, is DVKVTQSSRYLVKRTGEKVFLECVQDMDHENMFWYRQDPGLGLRLIYFSYDVKMKEKGDIPEGYSVSREKKERFSLILESASTNQTSMYLCASSSLAGEETQYFGPGTRLLVL.

This clonotype was seen a few times. This CDR3 reads CAWSASGEQYF. CDR3 DNA: TGTGCCTGGAGCGCCTCCGGCGAGCAGTACTTC. The rearrangement uses TRBV30 and TRBJ2-7; D unresolved. CDR3 length equals 11 residues. Trimming cost V 3 bases and J 6 bases, with 9 bases left between them. Germline V gene sequence: CDR1 GTSNPN, CDR2 SVGIG (reference sequence).

The sample holds many counts of this clonotype. The gene calls are TRBV20-1 and TRBJ2-7, with D possibly matching TRBD2 (5 bases). Germline V gives CDR1 DFQATT, CDR2 SNEGSKA (reference sequence). The length of the CDR3 is 12 residues. The V gene lost 0 bases and the J gene lost 3 bases, with 6 bases spanning the gap. The CDR3 DNA sequence: TGCAGTGCTAGAGAAGAGGGCTACGAGCAGTACTTC. Translating it yields CSAREEGYEQYF.

This sequence joins TRBV4-2 and TRBJ2-3, with D uncertain. Between the trimmed V and J ends, which lost 7 bases and 0 bases, there was a span of 14 bases. This CDR3 is 15 amino acids long. CDR1 LGHNA and CDR2 YNFKEQ come from the germline V gene. The CDR3 reads CASKPSSGSTDTQYF. The CDR3 DNA sequence: TGTGCCAGCAAGCCAAGTTCAGGAAGCACAGATACGCAGTATTTT.